Given below is one TCR beta chain in context. The antigen remains undetermined. Clones were sequenced by immunoSEQ multiplex PCR, and TCRdb holds only the in-frame ones, with some missing. This sample has tens of thousands of clones, with 90% found just once. The germline V gene has CDR1 SGHDT and CDR2 YYEEEE. The CDR3 length is 13 residues. V lost 5 bases and J lost 4, with 12 bases in between. This sample was taken from a study of graft-versus-host responses after intestinal transplantation. Across the study: For two to four years after anti-thymocyte globulin induction, all recipients took tacrolimus and steroids.

Study-level points and caveats: Recipient marrow showed GvH clones, some seen first in ileum or blood. After transplant, early declines in HvG clones were associated with peak levels of circulating GvH clones.

The chain is built from TRBV5-6 and TRBJ1-2; unclear D gene. The sequence came from a human donor who received an intestinal transplant. The sequencing used unstimulated CD4+ T cells sorted from spleen or lymph node cells, collected before intestinal transplant. This CDR3 is CASSPGTSYGYTF. CDR3 DNA sequence: TGTGCCAGCAGTCCGGGAACATCCTATGGCTACACCTTC.